Given below is one T cell receptor beta chain in context. Time point: persistent/refractory GD, antithyroid drugs over 5 years with positive TRAb. There was RNA extracted from PBMCs, and the TCR library was made from it. Relying on iRepertoire HTBI primers and Arm-PCR of CDR3 regions, the team built TCR beta libraries. One entry per CDR3 protein, called by TCRdb with MiXCR from the multiplex PCR reads. Among a few hundred thousand distinct CDR3 sequences listed, about a quarter were seen once. The data stem from a study of regulatory T cells in long-lasting Graves disease. The CDR3 is made up of 16 amino acids. Germline V gene sequence: CDR1 SGHTA, CDR2 FQGNSA. The V end was cut by 1 base, the J end by 7 bases, with 19 bases between.

This TCR came from a female donor with Graves disease. The input for sequencing was peripheral blood mononuclear cells (PBMCs), taken when the disease was refractory, from a patient treated with antithyroid drugs. The chain recombines TRBV7-2 with TRBJ1-2, with D possibly TRBD1 on 6 matching bases. CDR3 sequence: CASSLDGGRALTGYTF. CDR3 sequence (DNA): TGTGCCAGCAGCTTAGATGGGGGGCGGGCCCTTACTGGCTACACCTTC.